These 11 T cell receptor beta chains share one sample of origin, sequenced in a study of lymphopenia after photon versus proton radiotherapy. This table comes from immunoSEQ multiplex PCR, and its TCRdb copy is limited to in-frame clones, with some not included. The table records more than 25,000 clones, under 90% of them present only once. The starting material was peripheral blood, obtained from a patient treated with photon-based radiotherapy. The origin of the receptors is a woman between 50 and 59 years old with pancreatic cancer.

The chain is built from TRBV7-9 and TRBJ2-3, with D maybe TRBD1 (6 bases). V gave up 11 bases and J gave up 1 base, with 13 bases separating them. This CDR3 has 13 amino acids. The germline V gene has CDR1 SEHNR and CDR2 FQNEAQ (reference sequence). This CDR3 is CAGGQSGTDTQYF. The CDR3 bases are TGTGCCGGCGGACAGTCTGGCACAGATACGCAGTATTTT.

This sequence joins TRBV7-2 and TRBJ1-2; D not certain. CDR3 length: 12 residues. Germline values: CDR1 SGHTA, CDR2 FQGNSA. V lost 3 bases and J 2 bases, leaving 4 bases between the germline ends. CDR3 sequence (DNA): TGTGCCAGCAGCTTCGACAACTATGGCTACACCTTC. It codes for CASSFDNYGYTF.

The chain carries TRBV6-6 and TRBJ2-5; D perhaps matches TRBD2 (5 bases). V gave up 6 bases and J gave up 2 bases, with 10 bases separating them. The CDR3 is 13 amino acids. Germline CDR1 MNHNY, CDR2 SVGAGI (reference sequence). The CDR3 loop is CASSPGLQETQYF. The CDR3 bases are TGTGCCAGCAGCCCCGGACTTCAAGAGACCCAGTACTTC.

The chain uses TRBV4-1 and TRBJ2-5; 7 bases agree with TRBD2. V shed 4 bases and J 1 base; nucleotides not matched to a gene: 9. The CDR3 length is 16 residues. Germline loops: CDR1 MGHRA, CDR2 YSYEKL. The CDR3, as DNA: TGCGCCAGCAGCCCACCGGGGGGTAGGGGCCAAGAGACCCAGTACTTC. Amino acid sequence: CASSPPGGRGQETQYF.

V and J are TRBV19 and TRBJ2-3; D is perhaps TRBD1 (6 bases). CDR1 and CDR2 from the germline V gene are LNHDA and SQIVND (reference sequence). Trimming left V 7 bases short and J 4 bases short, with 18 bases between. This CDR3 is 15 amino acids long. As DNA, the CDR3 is TGTGCCAGTACCAAAGGGGGTTCCGACGCAGATACGCAGTATTTT. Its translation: CASTKGGSDADTQYF.

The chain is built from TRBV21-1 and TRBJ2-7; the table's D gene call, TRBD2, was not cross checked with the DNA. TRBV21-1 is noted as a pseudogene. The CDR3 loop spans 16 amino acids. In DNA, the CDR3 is TGTGCCAGCAGCAAACCTCCGGGACTAGCCCGGTACGAGCAGTACTTC. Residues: CASSKPPGLARYEQYF.

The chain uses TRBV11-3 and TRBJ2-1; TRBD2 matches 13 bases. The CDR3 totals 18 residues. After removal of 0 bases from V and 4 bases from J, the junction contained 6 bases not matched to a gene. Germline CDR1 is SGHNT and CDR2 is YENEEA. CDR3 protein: CASSLDLTSGRPYNEQFF. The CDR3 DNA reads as TGTGCCAGCAGCTTAGACCTGACTAGCGGGAGGCCTTACAATGAGCAGTTCTTC.

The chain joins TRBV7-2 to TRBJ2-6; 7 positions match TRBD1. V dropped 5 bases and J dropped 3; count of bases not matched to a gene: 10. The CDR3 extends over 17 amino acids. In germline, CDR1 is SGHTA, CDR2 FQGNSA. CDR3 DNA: TGTGCCAGCAGCGTACGGGACAGCACAAGTGGGGCCAACGTCCTGACTTTC. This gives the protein CASSVRDSTSGANVLTF. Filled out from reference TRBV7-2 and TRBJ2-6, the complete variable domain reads GAGVSQSPSNKVTEKGKDVELRCDPISGHTALYWYRQSLGQGLEFLIYFQGNSAPDKSGLPSDRFSAERTGGSVSTLTIQRTQQEDSAVYLCASSVRDSTSGANVLTFGAGSRLTVL.

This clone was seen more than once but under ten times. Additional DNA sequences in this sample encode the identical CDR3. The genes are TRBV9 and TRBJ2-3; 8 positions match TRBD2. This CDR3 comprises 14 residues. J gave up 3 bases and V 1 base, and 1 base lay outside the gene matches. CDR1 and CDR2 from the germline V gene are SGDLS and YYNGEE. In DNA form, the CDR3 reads TGTGCCAGCAGCGTAAGCGGGAGTACAGATACGCAGTATTTT. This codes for CASSVSGSTDTQYF.

CDR3 region: CASSSDGGQETQYF. In nucleotides, the CDR3 is TGTGCCAGCAGCTCTGACGGAGGCCAGGAGACCCAGTACTTC. The chain joins TRBV5-6 to TRBJ2-5; D may be TRBD2 (5 bases). The CDR3 loop spans 14 amino acids. The V gene's germline CDR1 is SGHDT and CDR2 YYEEEE. Trimming cost V 3 bases and J 5 bases, with 14 bases left between them.

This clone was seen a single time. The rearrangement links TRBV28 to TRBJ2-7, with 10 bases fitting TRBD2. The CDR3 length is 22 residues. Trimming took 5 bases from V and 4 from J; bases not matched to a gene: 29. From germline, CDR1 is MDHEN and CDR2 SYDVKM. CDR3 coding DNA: TGTGCCAGCAGTACAAGTCTTAAAACCGGGACTAGCGCCTTCCCACTCCCATACGAGCAGTACTTC. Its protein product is CASSTSLKTGTSAFPLPYEQYF. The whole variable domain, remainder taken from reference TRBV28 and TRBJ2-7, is DVKVTQSSRYLVKRTGEKVFLECVQDMDHENMFWYRQDPGLGLRLIYFSYDVKMKEKGDIPEGYSVSREKKERFSLILESASTNQTSMYLCASSTSLKTGTSAFPLPYEQYFGPGTRLTVT.